Listed below are T cell receptor beta chains from one sample, sequenced in a study of PD-L1 blockade in urothelial cancer. Method: immunoSEQ multiplex PCR; TCRdb's copy keeps in-frame clones and lacks some. The table has tens of thousands of clones, around nine tenths seen once. Sample: PBMCs, taken around atezolizumab (anti-PD-L1) treatment. The origin of the receptors is a woman aged 55 to 70 with urothelial cancer. Each CDR3 is given with its conserved first and last residue. The D gene is left open where the match is weak. Clone size is stated in some rows and not others, as once, few, many or a class when expanded.

clone size	V gene	J gene	D gene	CDR3 DNA	CDR3 protein
once	TRBV2	TRBJ1-1	.	TGTGCCAGCAGTGATTCAGGGAGGGGTGCTTTCTTT	CASSDSGRGAFF
.	TRBV18	TRBJ2-5	.	TGTGCCAGCTCACCCTGGACGGGCGGAGGCGGAGAGACCCAGTACTTC	CASSPWTGGGGETQYF
.	TRBV6-5	TRBJ1-4	.	TGTGCCAGCATGGCAGGGGCGGGTGAAAAACTGTTTTTT	CASMAGAGEKLFF
.	TRBV5-1	TRBJ2-7	.	TGCGCCAGCAGTTCCGGGACTCTCTCCTACGAGCAGTACTTC	CASSSGTLSYEQYF
.	TRBV27	TRBJ2-7	.	TGTGCCAGCAGAGAGCAGGCGGCCGGGGTATCCTACGAGCAGTACTTC	CASREQAAGVSYEQYF
once	TRBV15	TRBJ1-5	TRBD1	TGTGCCACCAGCCCACACCGGGACAGGGGGTCAGCCCAGCATTTT	CATSPHRDRGSAQHF
.	TRBV9	TRBJ2-2	.	TGTGCCAGCAGCGTAGAGAGTTGGCCGGGGACCGGGGAGCTGTTTTTT	CASSVESWPGTGELFF
.	TRBV7-2	TRBJ2-3	TRBD2	TGTGCCAGCAGCTTAGGACTAGCGGGGGGGCTCACAGATACGCAGTATTTT	CASSLGLAGGLTDTQYF
.	TRBV7-3	TRBJ2-3	TRBD2	TGTGCCAGCAGCTCCTTAGGAAGCGGGGGCACAGATACGCAGTATTTT	CASSSLGSGGTDTQYF
.	TRBV5-6	TRBJ2-1	TRBD1	TGTGCCAGCAGCGCAGATGGGACAGGGGACAGGAATGAGCAGTTCTTC	CASSADGTGDRNEQFF
.	TRBV5-1	TRBJ2-7	.	TGCGCCAGCAGCTTGGCCGAGACAAACTACGAGCAGTACTTC	CASSLAETNYEQYF
few	TRBV9	TRBJ2-3	.	TGTGCCAGCAGCCCACACGGGGGAGGAAGCACAGATACGCAGTATTTT	CASSPHGGGSTDTQYF
.	TRBV5-5	TRBJ1-1	.	TGTGCCAGCAGCTTTGCGGGTGAGGGCACTGAAGCTTTCTTT	CASSFAGEGTEAFF
.	TRBV12-5	TRBJ2-2	TRBD2	TGTGCTAGTGGTTTGTCTAGCGGGGTAACCACCGGGGAGCTGTTTTTT	CASGLSSGVTTGELFF
.	TRBV5-1	TRBJ2-1	.	TGCGCCAGCAGCTTGTTGGGGCGGGGCCGACCCTCGAGCGGTGAGCAGTTCTTC	CASSLLGRGRPSSGEQFF
.	TRBV11-2	TRBJ2-7	.	TGTGCCAGCAGCTTGGGGCAACCCTACGAGCAGTACTTC	CASSLGQPYEQYF
.	TRBV6-1	TRBJ2-7	.	TGTGCCAGCACCGCGACAGTGAATACGAGGCAGTACTTC	CASTATVNTRQYF
.	TRBV7-9	TRBJ2-3	.	TGTGCCAGCAGCCCACAGGTACGGAGCACAGATACGCAGTATTTT	CASSPQVRSTDTQYF
.	TRBV5-4	TRBJ2-1	TRBD2	TGTGCCAGCAGCTTGGCCGGGGCGGGGGGGGATGAGCAGTTCTTC	CASSLAGAGGDEQFF
.	TRBV5-1	TRBJ2-3	TRBD1	TGCGCCAGCAGCTTGGCCAACAGGGGGGCCACAGATACGCAGTATTTT	CASSLANRGATDTQYF
.	TRBV10-3	TRBJ2-1	TRBD2	TGTGCCATCAGTGAGACCTTACTAGCGGGGAGTACCTACAATGAGCAGTTCTTC	CAISETLLAGSTYNEQFF
.	TRBV7-6	TRBJ1-2	.	TGTGCCAGCAGCCCACGGGGAAATGTTGGCTACACCTTC	CASSPRGNVGYTF
.	TRBV7-3	TRBJ2-2	.	TGTGCCAGCAGCTTATACGCCCCCGAGACAGATGCCGGGGAGCTGTTTTTT	CASSLYAPETDAGELFF
.	TRBV6-1	TRBJ1-2	TRBD1	TGTGCCAGCAGTGAAGTATACGGACAGGGTATCAGCTATGGCTACACCTTC	CASSEVYGQGISYGYTF
once	TRBV4-3	TRBJ2-7	TRBD1	TGCGCCAGCAGCCAAGAATGGGTAGCAGGGGGCATGAACGAGCAGTACTTC	CASSQEWVAGGMNEQYF
.	TRBV18	TRBJ2-3	TRBD2	TGTGCCAGCTCACCCTTGACTAGCGGGGGCACAGATACGCAGTATTTT	CASSPLTSGGTDTQYF
.	TRBV5-1	TRBJ2-7	TRBD2	TGCGCCAGCAGCTTGCGACCTAGCGGGGGATCCGAGCAGTACTTC	CASSLRPSGGSEQYF
.	TRBV7-6	TRBJ2-3	TRBD1	TGTGCCAGCAGCCCAAGACAGGGGGCTGCTAGCGGAGCCGGTGATACGCAGTATTTT	CASSPRQGAASGAGDTQYF
.	TRBV6-1	TRBJ1-2	.	TGTGCCAGCAGTGAAGCTTGGGGCGGGGGCTATGGCTACACCTTC	CASSEAWGGGYGYTF
.	TRBV11-2	TRBJ2-1	.	TGTGCCAGCAGCTTAGTCCTAAGTGAGCAGTTCTTC	CASSLVLSEQFF
.	TRBV5-4	TRBJ2-3	TRBD2	TGTGCCAGCAGCTCCCCCCGGACGGGGGGGCGGGATACGCAGTATTTT	CASSSPRTGGRDTQYF
.	TRBV6-5	TRBJ2-2	.	TGTGCCAGCAGGAAGCCCGGCGGGGCCGGGGAGCTGTTTTTT	CASRKPGGAGELFF
.	TRBV19	TRBJ2-2	.	TGTGCCAGTAGTATTGGTGTCAGGACAGTGTTGGGCACCGGGGAGCTGTTTTTT	CASSIGVRTVLGTGELFF
.	TRBV5-6	TRBJ2-5	.	TGTGCCAGCAGCTTGGGGCCCGGGTCGGAGACCCAGTACTTC	CASSLGPGSETQYF
once	TRBV5-4	TRBJ2-4	TRBD1	TGTGCCAGCAGCCCTGGGACAGGGCGGAACATTCAGTACTTC	CASSPGTGRNIQYF
.	TRBV7-9	TRBJ2-7	.	TGTGCCAGCAGCTTAAGTCTGGGAGAGGTAGGCTACGAGCAGTACTTC	CASSLSLGEVGYEQYF
.	TRBV11-2	TRBJ1-4	TRBD1	TGTGCCAGCAAAATGGCCCTTTCCGGGACAGGACACGAAAAACTGTTTTTT	CASKMALSGTGHEKLFF
.	TRBV7-2	TRBJ2-7	TRBD1	TGTGCCAGCAGTCCGGGACAGGGATATTACGAGCAGTACTTC	CASSPGQGYYEQYF
.	TRBV21-1	TRBJ2-1	.	TGTGCCAGCAGCAGACAGACCCTCGCAGTTCTTGAGCAGTTCTTC	CASSRQTLAVLEQFF
.	TRBV19	TRBJ2-3	TRBD2	TGTGCCAGTATACCTACGGGACTAGCGGGGGTCGGGCCCCACACAGATACGCAGTATTTT	CASIPTGLAGVGPHTDTQYF
once	TRBV5-5	TRBJ2-2	TRBD1	TGTGCCAGCAGCTTCAAGGGGGCTGACACCGGGGAGCTGTTTTTT	CASSFKGADTGELFF
.	TRBV9	TRBJ1-1	.	TGTGCCAGCAGCCCCACGGCCCCTAGATCTGAAGCTTTCTTT	CASSPTAPRSEAFF
.	TRBV5-1	TRBJ1-5	TRBD1	TGCGCCAGCAGCTTGGAAGGGGGCGATCAGCCCCAGCATTTT	CASSLEGGDQPQHF
.	TRBV4-3	TRBJ2-7	TRBD1	TGCGCCAGCAGCCAAAATCCGGGACAGGGTTTCTACGAGCAGTACTTC	CASSQNPGQGFYEQYF
.	TRBV7-2	TRBJ2-3	TRBD2	TGTGCCAGCCTCTTTAGCGGGGGGATTAGCACAGATACGCAGTATTTT	CASLFSGGISTDTQYF
.	TRBV5-1	TRBJ1-1	.	TGCGCCAGCAGCTTCAGGGGCAATAATGAAGCTTTCTTT	CASSFRGNNEAFF
.	TRBV7-9	TRBJ1-2	TRBD1	TGTGCCAGCAGCTCCGGGGCAGGGGGCTTCTATGGCTACACCTTC	CASSSGAGGFYGYTF
.	TRBV7-9	TRBJ1-1	.	TGTGCCAGCAGCTTGATGGGGGGGCAAAGGATCACTGAAGCTTTCTTT	CASSLMGGQRITEAFF
.	TRBV6-1	TRBJ2-7	.	TGTGCCAGCAGTGAACAGGGGGGAGCCTCCTACGAGCAGTACTTC	CASSEQGGASYEQYF
.	TRBV19	TRBJ1-5	TRBD1	TGTGCCAGTAGTGACAGGGCGAGGAATCAGCCCCAGCATTTT	CASSDRARNQPQHF
.	TRBV7-8	TRBJ1-4	TRBD1	TGTGCCAGCAGCTTCGACAGGGACTTTAATGAAAAACTGTTTTTT	CASSFDRDFNEKLFF
.	TRBV7-7	TRBJ2-2	.	TGTGCCAGCAGCCCTCAGGGCGGCGGGGAGCTGTTTTTT	CASSPQGGGELFF
.	TRBV18	TRBJ1-2	.	TGTGCCAGCTCACCCACGGCAGGGCTCTATGGCTACACCTTC	CASSPTAGLYGYTF
.	TRBV28	TRBJ2-1	TRBD2	TGTGCCAGCAGTTTATACCCGTTTGGACTAGCGGGAGGCGCTCTACAATGGGAGCAGTTCTTC	CASSLYPFGLAGGALQWEQFF